This T cell receptor beta chain was identified during a study of T cells in localized non-small cell lung cancer. Study conclusions and caveats: Sequencing was restricted to one tumor region; therefore, heterogeneity remains possible. Median detection of top 100 tumor clones in adjacent lung was 57 clones.

There are 12 residues in the CDR3. Germline CDR1 WNHNN, CDR2 SYGVQD (reference sequence). Trimming stripped 3 bases from V and 6 bases from J, with 6 bases between. Some clones are missing from TCRdb's copy, which holds only in-frame ones; the method was immunoSEQ multiplex PCR. The data hold tens of thousands of clones, with about 84% observed a single time. About this clone itself: Its specificity is unknown.

The sequenced sample was PBMCs, obtained before any cancer treatment. This rearrangement joins TRBV10-1 to TRBJ2-1; unclear D gene. The TCR comes from a woman aged 40 to 75 with stage II squamous cell lung carcinoma. In DNA form, the CDR3 reads TGCGCCAGCAGTGATTGGGGCAATGAGCAGTTCTTC. Encoded protein: CASSDWGNEQFF.